The clone carrying this T cell receptor beta chain is a singleton in its sample. The sample comes from a study of PD-L1 blockade in urothelial cancer. The wider study: Individuals in the cohort had been given 0 to 3 earlier chemotherapy regimens. Analyses were performed on blood at 3 weeks after treatment start (the second dose) and at 6 weeks.

Time point: pretreatment peripheral blood. TCRdb's copy holds only in-frame clones and misses some; the assay was immunoSEQ multiplex PCR. In the table there are tens of thousands of clones, approximately 86% of which are singletons. V trimming: 2 bases; J trimming: 5 bases; junction bases outside the gene matches: 5. This CDR3 is built from 14 residues. Germline V CDR1 and CDR2: MNHEY, SVGAGI. This specimen consisted of PBMCs, obtained around atezolizumab (anti-PD-L1) treatment. This clonotype was obtained from a man aged 55 to 69 with urothelial cancer. This sequence joins TRBV6-5 and TRBJ2-5; 7 nucleotides line up with TRBD1. Written as DNA, the CDR3 is TGTGCCAGCAGTTACATGGACAGGTCCGAGACCCAGTACTTC. This translates into CASSYMDRSETQYF.